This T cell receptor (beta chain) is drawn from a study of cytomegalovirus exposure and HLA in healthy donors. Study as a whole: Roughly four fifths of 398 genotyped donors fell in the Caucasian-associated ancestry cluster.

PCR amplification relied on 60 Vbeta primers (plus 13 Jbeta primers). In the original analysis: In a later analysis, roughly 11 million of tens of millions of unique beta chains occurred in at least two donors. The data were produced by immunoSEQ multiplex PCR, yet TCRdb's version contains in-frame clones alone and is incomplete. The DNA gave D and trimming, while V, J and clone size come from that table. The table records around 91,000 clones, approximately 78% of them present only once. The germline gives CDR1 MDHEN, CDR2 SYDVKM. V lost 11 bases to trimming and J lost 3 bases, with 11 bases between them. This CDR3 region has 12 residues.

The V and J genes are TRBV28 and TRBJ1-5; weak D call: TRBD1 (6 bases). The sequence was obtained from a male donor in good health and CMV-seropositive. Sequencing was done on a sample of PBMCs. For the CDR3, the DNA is TGTGCCTCAACAGGGTTCAATCAGCCCCAGCATTTT. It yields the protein CASTGFNQPQHF.